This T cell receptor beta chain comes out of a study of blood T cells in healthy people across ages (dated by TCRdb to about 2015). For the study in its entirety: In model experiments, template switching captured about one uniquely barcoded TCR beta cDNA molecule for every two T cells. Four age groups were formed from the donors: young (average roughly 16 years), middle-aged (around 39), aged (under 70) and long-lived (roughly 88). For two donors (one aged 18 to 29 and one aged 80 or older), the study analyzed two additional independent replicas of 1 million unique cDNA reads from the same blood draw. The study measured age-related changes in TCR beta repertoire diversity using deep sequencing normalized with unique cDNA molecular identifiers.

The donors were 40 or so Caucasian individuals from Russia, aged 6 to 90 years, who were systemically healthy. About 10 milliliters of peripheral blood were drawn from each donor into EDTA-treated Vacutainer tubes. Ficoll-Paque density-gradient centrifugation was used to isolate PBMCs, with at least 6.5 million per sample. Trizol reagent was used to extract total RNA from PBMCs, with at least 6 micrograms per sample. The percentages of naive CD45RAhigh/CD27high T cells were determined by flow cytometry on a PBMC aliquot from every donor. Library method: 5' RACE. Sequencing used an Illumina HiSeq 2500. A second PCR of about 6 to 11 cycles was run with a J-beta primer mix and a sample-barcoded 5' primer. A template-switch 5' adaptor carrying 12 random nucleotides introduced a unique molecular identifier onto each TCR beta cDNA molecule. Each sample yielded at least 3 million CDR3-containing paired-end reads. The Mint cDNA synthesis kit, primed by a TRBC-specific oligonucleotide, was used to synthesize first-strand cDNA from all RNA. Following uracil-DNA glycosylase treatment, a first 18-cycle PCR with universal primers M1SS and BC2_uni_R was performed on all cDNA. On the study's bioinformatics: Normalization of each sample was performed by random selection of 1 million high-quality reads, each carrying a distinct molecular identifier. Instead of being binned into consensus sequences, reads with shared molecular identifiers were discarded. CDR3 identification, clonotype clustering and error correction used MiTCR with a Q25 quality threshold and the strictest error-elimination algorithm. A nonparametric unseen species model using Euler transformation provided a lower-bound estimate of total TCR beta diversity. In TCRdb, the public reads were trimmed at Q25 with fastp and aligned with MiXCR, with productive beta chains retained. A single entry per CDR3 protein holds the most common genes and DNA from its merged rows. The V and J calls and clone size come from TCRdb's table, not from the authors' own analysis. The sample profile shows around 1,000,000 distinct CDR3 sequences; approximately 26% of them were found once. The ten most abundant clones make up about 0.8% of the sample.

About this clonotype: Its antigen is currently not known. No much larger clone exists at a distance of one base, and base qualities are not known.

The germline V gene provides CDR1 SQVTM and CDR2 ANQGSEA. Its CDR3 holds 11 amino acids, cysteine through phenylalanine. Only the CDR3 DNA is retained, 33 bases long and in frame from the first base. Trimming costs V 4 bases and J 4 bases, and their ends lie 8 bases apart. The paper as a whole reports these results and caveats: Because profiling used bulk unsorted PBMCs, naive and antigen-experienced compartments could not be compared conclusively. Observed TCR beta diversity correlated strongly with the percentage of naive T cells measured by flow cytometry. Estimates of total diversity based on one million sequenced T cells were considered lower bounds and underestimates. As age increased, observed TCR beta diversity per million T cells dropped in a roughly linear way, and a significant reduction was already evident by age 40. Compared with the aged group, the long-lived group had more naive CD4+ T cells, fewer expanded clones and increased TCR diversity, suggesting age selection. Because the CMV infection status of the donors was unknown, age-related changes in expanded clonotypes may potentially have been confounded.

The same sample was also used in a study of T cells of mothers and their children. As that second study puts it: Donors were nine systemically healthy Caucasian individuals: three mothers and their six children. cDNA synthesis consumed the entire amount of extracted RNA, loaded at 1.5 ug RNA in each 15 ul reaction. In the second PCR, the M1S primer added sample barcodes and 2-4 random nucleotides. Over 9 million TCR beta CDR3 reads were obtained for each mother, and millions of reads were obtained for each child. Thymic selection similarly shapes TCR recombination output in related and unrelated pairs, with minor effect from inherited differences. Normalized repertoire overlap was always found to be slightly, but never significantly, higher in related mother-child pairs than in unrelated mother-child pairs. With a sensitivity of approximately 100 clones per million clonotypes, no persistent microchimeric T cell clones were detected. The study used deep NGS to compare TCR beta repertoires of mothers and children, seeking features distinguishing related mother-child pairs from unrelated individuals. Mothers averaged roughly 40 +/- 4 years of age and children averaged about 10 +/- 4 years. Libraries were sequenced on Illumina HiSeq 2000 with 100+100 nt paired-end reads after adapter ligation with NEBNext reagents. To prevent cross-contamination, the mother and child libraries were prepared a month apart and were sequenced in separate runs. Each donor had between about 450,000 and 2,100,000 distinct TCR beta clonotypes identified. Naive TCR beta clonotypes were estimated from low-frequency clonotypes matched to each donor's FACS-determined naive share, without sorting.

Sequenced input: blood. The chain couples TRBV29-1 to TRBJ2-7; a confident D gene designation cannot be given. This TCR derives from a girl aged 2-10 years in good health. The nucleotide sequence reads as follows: TGCAGCGTTGTGTCTCGTTACGAGCAGTACTTC. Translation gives CSVVSRYEQYF.